This T cell receptor beta chain was found in a study of PD-L1 blockade in urothelial cancer. TCRdb keeps only in-frame clones here, not all; method: immunoSEQ multiplex PCR. The sample holds under 70,000 clones; 85% are singletons and the top ten take about a sixth. Germline V gene lookup returns CDR1 SEHNR and CDR2 FQNEAQ (reference sequence). V lost 5 bases and J lost 3, with 4 bases in between. This CDR3 comprises 12 residues. Time point noted: pretreatment peripheral blood. The chain employs TRBV7-9 and TRBJ1-4; no clear D gene. The material was PBMCs, obtained around atezolizumab (anti-PD-L1) treatment. The origin of this receptor is a man between 65 and 80 years old with urothelial cancer. The CDR3 is CASSLANEKLFF. The CDR3 nucleotides read TGTGCCAGCAGCCTCGCTAATGAAAAACTGTTTTTT.